This entry concerns a single T cell receptor beta chain. What it binds is not known. The CDR3 sequence is 16 residues long. In germline, CDR1 is GTSNPN, CDR2 SVGIG (reference sequence). J gave up 5 bases and V 4 bases, and 10 bases lay outside the gene matches. The data were taken from a study of cytomegalovirus exposure and HLA in healthy donors. Study observations and caveats: In a later analysis, several top co-occurrence clusters appeared linked to parvovirus B19, influenza, CMV and Epstein-Barr virus. Available immune exposure information covered CMV serostatus only. Later on, an analysis tied some 17,000 TCR beta sequences to HLA alleles at 0.05 false discovery rate. Some V segments, including TRBV6-2 and TRBV6-3, were excluded as indistinguishable.

PCR primers comprised 60 Vbeta and 13 Jbeta primers. The method was immunoSEQ multiplex PCR; TCRdb's version includes in-frame clones alone and lacks a portion of them. The sample has some 130,000 clones, approximately 77% seen once. The specimen was PBMCs. The V call is TRBV30, the J call TRBJ2-2, with TRBD2 identical over 10 bases. This receptor was obtained from a man in his thirties or forties in good health and CMV-seronegative. CDR3 amino acids: CAWTASGRAGTGELFF. CDR3 nucleotides: TGTGCCTGGACGGCAAGCGGGAGGGCGGGGACCGGGGAGCTGTTTTTT.